What follows describes a single T cell receptor beta chain. J was trimmed by 9 bases and V by 5 bases; bases with no gene match: 17. The germline V gene has CDR1 KGHSH and CDR2 LQKENI. The CDR3 extends over 18 amino acids. This sample stems from a study of spatial heterogeneity in lung cancer. Looking at the study overall: Detected sequences consistently included more beta-chain ones than alpha-chain ones.

Time point of the sample: sample taken at primary tumor resection. Samples were obtained from approximately 76 donors, all untreated early-stage non-small cell lung cancer patients. Whole RNA came from tumor, nontumor lung or frozen PBMC and was sequenced without being sorted. TCRdb reprocessed the 5' RACE reads via MiXCR and lists one record per CDR3 protein. This table holds tens of thousands of distinct CDR3 sequences, over 9.5% found once. The sample here was PBMCs, taken at surgery. This clonotype was sampled from a male donor with early-stage non-small cell lung cancer. The chain recombines TRBV18 with TRBJ2-5, with 14 bases matching TRBD2. The CDR3, as DNA: TGTGCCAGCTCAACAACCAGGACTAGCGGGAGGCCCGATCTCGCCCAGTACTTC. Protein: CASSTTRTSGRPDLAQYF.